The clone carrying this TCR beta chain appeared a few times. Its target is not known. Via MiXCR, TCRdb re-called the 5' RACE reads, giving one row per CDR3 protein. The repertoire consists of hundreds of thousands of distinct CDR3 sequences, with approximately 10% occurring once and the leading ten covering around 3.4%. This record comes from a study of T cells after yellow fever vaccination. Study observations and caveats: Highly abundant clonotypes carried over from the bulk population could end up in FACS-sorted repertoires as contaminants. Boosting was followed by the reappearance of most primary-vaccination clones (less than 98% CD4, 85% to 90% CD8). Weaker in magnitude, the secondary response showed a faster peak on day 5 versus 15.

Unmatched junction bases numbered 6, after V lost 4 bases and J lost 3 bases. Germline assignment: CDR1 SGHNT and CDR2 YYREEE (reference sequence). The CDR3 consists of 15 residues. The genes are TRBV5-4 and TRBJ2-7, with 11 positions matching TRBD1. The source of this sequence is a man in his late teens or twenties who received the YFV17D yellow fever vaccine. The sequencing here drew on CD4+ T cells sorted from PBMCs, taken 5 days after the yellow fever booster vaccination. CDR3 nucleotides: TGTGCCAGCAGCGGCCGGACAGGGGGCATCTACGAGCAGTACTTC. The encoded protein is CASSGRTGGIYEQYF.